Shown below are 20 T cell receptor beta chains from a single sample sequenced in a study of sequential checkpoint blockade in melanoma. Clones were read by immunoSEQ multiplex PCR, and TCRdb kept only the in-frame ones, dropping some. The data show tens of thousands of clones, with 27% seen just once and under 8.5% held by the top ten. Specified treatment: randomized to nivolumab then ipilimumab (arm A) or the reverse (arm B). The material sequenced was tumor tissue (inferred from file names), taken from a patient given nivolumab and ipilimumab in sequence. Every receptor here comes from a human donor with melanoma.

This clone was seen a few times. CDR3 nucleotide sequence: TGTGCCAGTAGTGAGGGGACTTGGCAGCCCCAGCATTTT. Translation gives CASSEGTWQPQHF. The genes are TRBV19 and TRBJ1-5; D may be TRBD1 (5 bases). CDR1 and CDR2 from the germline V gene are LNHDA and SQIVND (reference sequence). Deletions cut 5 bases from V and 7 bases from J, with 12 bases between. CDR3 length: 13 amino acids.

This clone was seen at least ten times. A junction end diverges from the germline sequence, so it may reflect a read error. The chain has TRBV6-8 and TRBJ1-6; D is possibly TRBD1 (5 bases). Germline CDR1 reads MNHGY; CDR2 reads SAAAGT. This CDR3 has 13 amino acids. CDR3 sequence (DNA): TGTGCCAGCAGTTACTCGTACCACAAAGGGGAGGTTTTT. It specifies CASSYSYHKGEVF.

This clone showed up just once. The V and J genes are TRBV5-1 and TRBJ1-1; a weak D match, TRBD1 (5 bases). Trimming removed 0 bases from V and 3 bases from J, with 9 bases in between. CDR3 length: 14 residues. Germline lookup yields CDR1 SGHRS and CDR2 YFSETQ. The CDR3 spells CASSLGGGDTEAFF. CDR3 nucleotide sequence: TGCGCCAGCAGCTTGGGCGGGGGGGACACTGAAGCTTTCTTT.

The chain has TRBV6-8 and TRBJ1-6; the D is unclear. Deletions cut 6 bases from V and 7 bases from J, with 7 bases between. The CDR3 is made up of 12 amino acids. Germline V lookup: CDR1 MNHGY, CDR2 SAAAGT. The chain's CDR3 is CASRKGNSPLHF. The CDR3, as DNA: TGTGCCAGCAGGAAGGGCAATTCACCCCTCCACTTT.

This chain joins TRBV9 and TRBJ2-5; D is unclear. Trimming left V 3 bases short and J 6 bases short, with 9 bases between. Germline V lookup: CDR1 SGDLS, CDR2 YYNGEE. This CDR3 is built from 12 residues. The CDR3 region has the DNA TGTGCCAGCAGCGAGGAAAGGCAGACCCAGTACTTC. It encodes CASSEERQTQYF.

The chain is built from TRBV11-3 and TRBJ2-1; 7 bases line up with TRBD1. This CDR3 comprises 15 residues. Per the germline V gene, CDR1 is SGHNT and CDR2 is YENEEA. V dropped 4 bases and J dropped 3; count of bases not matched to a gene: 6. The CDR3 nucleotides are TGTGCCAGCAGCTCCCGGGACAGAATCTACAATGAGCAGTTCTTC. This translates into CASSSRDRIYNEQFF.

The J gene is TRBJ2-7, the V gene TRBV28; 7 positions agree with TRBD2. CDR1 MDHEN and CDR2 SYDVKM come from the germline V gene. CDR3 length: 13 residues. Trimming at V came to 7 bases and at J to 7 bases, leaving 10 bases not matched to a gene. This CDR3 reads CASTSGLLREQYF. The DNA for the CDR3 is TGTGCCAGCACTTCGGGACTACTACGGGAGCAGTACTTC.

V gene TRBV18 combines with J gene TRBJ2-2; the D is unclear. This CDR3 comprises 13 residues. Germline V gene sequence: CDR1 KGHSH, CDR2 LQKENI. V was trimmed by 1 base and J by 5 bases, leaving 5 bases between them. CDR3 region: CASSPLETGELFF. The CDR3 nucleotides are TGTGCCAGCTCACCACTAGAGACCGGGGAGCTGTTTTTT.

The CDR3 reads CASSLVGGPVPQHF. The CDR3 nucleotides are TGCGCCAGCAGCTTGGTTGGGGGGCCGGTGCCCCAGCATTTT. The chain recombines TRBV5-1 with TRBJ1-5; tentative D call: TRBD1 (6 bases). The CDR3 covers 14 residues. Trimming removed 0 bases from V and 9 bases from J, with 13 bases in between. Germline values: CDR1 SGHRS, CDR2 YFSETQ.

This clone was detected a few times. This chain connects TRBV6-8 to TRBJ2-3, with D tentatively TRBD1 (5 bases). In germline, CDR1 is MNHGY, CDR2 SAAAGT. This CDR3 spans 16 amino acids. Trimming shortened V by 0 bases and J by 0 bases, and 10 bases separated the two germline ends. CDR3 in amino acids: CASSYSATDSTDTQYF. The CDR3 DNA sequence: TGTGCCAGCAGTTACTCGGCGACAGACAGCACAGATACGCAGTATTTT.

V and J are TRBV4-1 and TRBJ2-6; D is possibly TRBD2 (5 bases). The germline V and J ends were trimmed by 1 base and 0 bases, with 13 bases remaining between them. Looked up from germline, CDR1 is MGHRA and CDR2 is YSYEKL. The CDR3 contains 18 residues. The CDR3 is CASSQGPGTSSGANVLTF. CDR3 coding DNA: TGCGCCAGCAGCCAAGGGCCAGGAACTAGCTCTGGGGCCAACGTCCTGACTTTC.

This clone was seen at least ten times. CDR3 protein: CASSQLAGEETQYF. The CDR3 bases are TGTGCCAGCAGCCAACTAGCGGGTGAGGAGACCCAGTACTTC. The V and J genes are TRBV7-7 and TRBJ2-5; 9 bases are a match to TRBD2. Looked up from germline, CDR1 is SSHAT and CDR2 is FNYEAQ (reference sequence). The CDR3 is made up of 14 amino acids. The V and J ends lost 5 bases and 5 bases, in that order; junction bases with no gene match: 6.

This clone was seen many times. The rearrangement joins TRBV6-8 to TRBJ2-2; 11 bases map to TRBD1. Germline V gives CDR1 MNHGY, CDR2 SAAAGT. J was trimmed by 4 bases and V by 6 bases; bases with no gene match: 10. This CDR3 is built from 17 residues. CDR3 in DNA: TGTGCCAGCAGACCTTCGCCCGGGACAGGGGGCACCGGGGAGCTGTTTTTT. Translated, it gives CASRPSPGTGGTGELFF.

This chain links TRBV5-1 with TRBJ2-3; 10 bases map to TRBD2. This CDR3 is built from 16 residues. Germline values: CDR1 SGHRS, CDR2 YFSETQ. V dropped 6 bases and J dropped 1; count of bases not matched to a gene: 8. The chain's CDR3 is CASTSGGLAGTDTQYF. The CDR3 bases are TGCGCCAGCACCTCGGGCGGACTAGCGGGCACAGATACGCAGTATTTT.

V and J are TRBV5-1 and TRBJ1-2; 11 bases match TRBD1. This CDR3 region has 14 residues. Germline values: CDR1 SGHRS, CDR2 YFSETQ. Trimming took 5 bases from V and 4 from J; bases not matched to a gene: 4. In nucleotides, the CDR3 is TGCGCCAGCAGAGGTGGACAGGGGGCCTATGGCTACACCTTC. It translates to CASRGGQGAYGYTF.

This chain connects TRBV5-1 to TRBJ1-2; 11 nucleotides match TRBD1. Germline V gives CDR1 SGHRS, CDR2 YFSETQ. The CDR3 extends over 18 amino acids. Trimming at V came to 1 base and at J to 0 bases, leaving 8 bases not matched to a gene. The CDR3 coding sequence is TGCGCCAGCAGCTTGTCTGGGACAGGGGGTTCAGCTAACTATGGCTACACCTTC. The encoded protein is CASSLSGTGGSANYGYTF.

This chain connects TRBV5-1 to TRBJ2-5; D perhaps matches TRBD2 (6 bases). The CDR3 contains 17 residues. CDR1 is SGHRS, CDR2 YFSETQ, per germline. Trimming left V 0 bases short and J 3 bases short, with 18 bases between. CDR3 DNA sequence: TGCGCCAGCAGCTTGGTCTTAGCGGAGTGGGGGAAAGAGACCCAGTACTTC. It encodes CASSLVLAEWGKETQYF.

The V and J genes are TRBV10-3 and TRBJ1-1, with 7 bases matching TRBD1. J lost 4 bases, V lost 6 bases, and 8 bases had no gene match. From germline, CDR1 is ENHRY and CDR2 SYGVKD. The CDR3 extends over 14 amino acids. Here the CDR3 DNA reads TGTGCCATCAGAAGCGGACAGGATTTCACTGAAGCTTTCTTT. This encodes CAIRSGQDFTEAFF.

This rearrangement joins TRBV9 to TRBJ1-2; the D is unclear. Trimming took off 4 bases at V and 6 bases at J, with 19 bases between the two ends. Germline CDR1 and CDR2: SGDLS and YYNGEE. The CDR3 length is 15 residues. CDR3 nucleotide sequence: TGTGCCAGCAGCCTTCTAGACGCCGGATGGGATGGCTACACCTTC. Translated: CASSLLDAGWDGYTF.

This clone was observed a few times. The chain uses TRBV19 and TRBJ1-3; TRBD1 agrees at 7 bases. J lost 4 bases, V lost 9 bases, and 6 bases had no gene match. The CDR3 runs to 13 residues. Germline loops: CDR1 LNHDA, CDR2 SQIVND (reference sequence). The CDR3 here is CASTRGRGNTIYF. In nucleotides, the CDR3 is TGTGCCAGCACGAGGGGGCGAGGAAACACCATATATTTT. Full variable domain (missing parts from reference TRBV19 and TRBJ1-3): DGGITQSPKYLFRKEGQNVTLSCEQNLNHDAMYWYRQDPGQGLRLIYYSQIVNDFQKGDIAEGYSVSREKKESFPLTVTSAQKNPTAFYLCASTRGRGNTIYFGEGSWLTVV.